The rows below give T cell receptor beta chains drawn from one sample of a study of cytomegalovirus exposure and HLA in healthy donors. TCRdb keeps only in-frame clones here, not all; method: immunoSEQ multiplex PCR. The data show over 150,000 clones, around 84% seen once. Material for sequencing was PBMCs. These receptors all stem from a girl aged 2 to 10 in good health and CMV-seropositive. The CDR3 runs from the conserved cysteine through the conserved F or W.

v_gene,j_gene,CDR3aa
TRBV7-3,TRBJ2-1,CASSYEWARINEQFF
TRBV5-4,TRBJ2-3,CASSLDRDTQYF
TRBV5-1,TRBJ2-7,CASSSDPDRGVNEQYF
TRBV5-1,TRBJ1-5,CASSWGPGTDNQPQHF
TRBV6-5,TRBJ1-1,CASSYGQGLPEAFF
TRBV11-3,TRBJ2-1,CASSLVLAGGYNEQFF
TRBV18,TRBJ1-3,CASSSQGSTSGNTIYF
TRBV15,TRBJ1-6,CATSRARSSRDRGNSPLHF
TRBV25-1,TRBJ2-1,CASSSLRRDREVVNEQFF
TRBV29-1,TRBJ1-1,CSDPTGDTEAFF
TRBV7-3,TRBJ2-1,CASSPTGGLAGADEQFF
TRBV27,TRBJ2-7,CASSSGLDYEQYF
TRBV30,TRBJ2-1,CAWSVPSEQFF
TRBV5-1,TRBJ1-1,CASSSPSMGQRWNTEAFF